This passage covers 3 T cell receptor beta chains from one sample sequenced in a study of identical twins. TCRdb itself ran the 5' RACE reads through MiXCR, one entry per CDR3 protein. The repertoire includes 300,000 to 350,000 distinct CDR3 sequences, over 9% of them detected once, and just over 7% sits in the top ten. A further study also used this sample, focusing on yellow fever vaccine responses in identical twins.

Input material: CD8+ T cells sorted from blood. Receptors were obtained from a woman between 18 and 29 years old in good health.

This clonotype has only a few counts. The chain recombines TRBV5-1 with TRBJ2-1; 7 bases are shared with TRBD2. With V trimmed by 3 bases and J by 2 bases, 8 bases remained unmatched. The germline V gene encodes CDR1 SGHRS and CDR2 YFSETQ. The CDR3 sequence is 16 residues long. As DNA, the CDR3 is TGCGCCAGCAGCTCTATAGCGGGCCCCACCTACAATGAGCAGTTCTTC. This gives the protein CASSSIAGPTYNEQFF.

This clonotype turned up a few times. The V and J genes are TRBV20-1 and TRBJ1-4; D is perhaps TRBD1 (6 bases). CDR3 size: 14 residues. Germline CDR1 DFQATT, CDR2 SNEGSKA (reference sequence). The germline V and J ends were trimmed by 5 bases and 6 bases, with 16 bases remaining between them. The DNA of the CDR3 is TGCAGTGCTGGGACCCTCGGGGGCGATGAAAAACTGTTTTTT. Encoded protein: CSAGTLGGDEKLFF.

Only a few counts were recorded for this clonotype. The CDR3, as DNA: TGTGCCAGCAGCTCTGAGCTGGACTATCTAACAGATACGCAGTATTTT. Translated: CASSSELDYLTDTQYF. The chain employs TRBV7-9 and TRBJ2-3, with D possibly being TRBD2 (6 bases). The CDR3 totals 16 residues. Trimming left V 4 bases short and J 3 bases short, with 17 bases between. Germline CDR1 and CDR2: SEHNR and FQNEAQ (reference sequence).